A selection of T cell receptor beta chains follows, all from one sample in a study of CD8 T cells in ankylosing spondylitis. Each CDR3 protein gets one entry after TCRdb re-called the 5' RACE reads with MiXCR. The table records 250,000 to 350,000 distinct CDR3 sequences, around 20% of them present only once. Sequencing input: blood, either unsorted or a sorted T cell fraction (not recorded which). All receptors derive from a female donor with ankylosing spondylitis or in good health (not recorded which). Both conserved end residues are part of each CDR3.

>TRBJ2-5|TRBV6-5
CASSYGPRQETQYF
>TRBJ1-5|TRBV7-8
CASSLGGLTENQPQHF
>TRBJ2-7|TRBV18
CASSPQGDSWEQYF
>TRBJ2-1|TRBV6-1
CASSEALAGGLGGKDNEQFF
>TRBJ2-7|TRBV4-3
CASSQGPGPGLYEQYF
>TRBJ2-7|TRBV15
CATSRASWGAYEQYF
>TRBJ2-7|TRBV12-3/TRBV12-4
CASSSRGQITYEQYF
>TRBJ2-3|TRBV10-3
CAISEGTPHTGTQYF
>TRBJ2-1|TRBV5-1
CASSLRANGDEQFF
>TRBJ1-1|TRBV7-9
CASTFDRGTEAFF
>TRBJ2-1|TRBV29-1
CSVERLGNEQFF
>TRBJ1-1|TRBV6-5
CASSYEAETEAFF
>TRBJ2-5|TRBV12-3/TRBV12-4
CASSFLAEGPQETQYF
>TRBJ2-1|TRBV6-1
CASRRPGLAANEQFF
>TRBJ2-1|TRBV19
CASSVDRGSGEQFF
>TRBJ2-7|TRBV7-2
CASSLGGIGTYEQYF
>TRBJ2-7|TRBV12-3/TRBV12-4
CASSFASGSYEQYF
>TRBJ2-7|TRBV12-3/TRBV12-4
CASSLGGGTYEQYF
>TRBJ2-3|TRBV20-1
CSARSGGLGSTDTQYF
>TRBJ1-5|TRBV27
CASCSRGAAHSNQPQHF
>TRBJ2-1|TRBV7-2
CASSLGLAGGEQFF
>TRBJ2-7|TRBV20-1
CSARSSGSGQGTYEQYF
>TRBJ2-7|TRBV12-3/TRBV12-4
CASSYAIGDEQYF
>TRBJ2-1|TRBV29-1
CSVGSGGTGEQFF
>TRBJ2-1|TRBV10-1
CASSPSDGNSNNEQFF
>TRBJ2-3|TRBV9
CASSVVGGQDTQYF
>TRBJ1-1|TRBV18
CASSPTGNTEAFF
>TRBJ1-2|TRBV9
CASSEIPTDPRYGYTF
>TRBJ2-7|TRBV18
CASSPGPAVAYEQYF
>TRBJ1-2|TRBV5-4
CASSRDGRSNYGYTF
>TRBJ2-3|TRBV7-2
CASSLIPDLSTDTQYF
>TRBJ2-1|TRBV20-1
CSARRTSGFRQEQFF
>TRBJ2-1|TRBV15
CATSRGTRVEQFF
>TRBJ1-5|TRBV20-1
CSVLPGGGGNQPQHF
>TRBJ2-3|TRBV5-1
CASSLPSQISLTDTQYF
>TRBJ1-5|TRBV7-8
CASSLVDPSRAPQHF
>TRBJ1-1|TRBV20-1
CSATTGFTPTEAFF
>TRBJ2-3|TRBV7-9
CASNPASTDTQYF